This T cell receptor (beta chain) comes out of a study of blood T cell repertoires in COVID-19 (dated by TCRdb to about 2020). The study in broad terms: Samples covering the acute and convalescent phases of COVID-19 were provided by collaborators in the United States, Italy and Spain. The prospective study material was composed of cDNA or gDNA derived from T cells, B-cell-depleted T cells, or PBMCs. Subjects who had been exposed to COVID-19, were actively infected with it, or had recovered from it provided the deeply sampled blood TCRbeta repertoires that made up the dataset. The repertoires were released in a freely available public database intended as a resource for research on the immune response to SARS-CoV-2. The samples were drawn from the first 160 participants of the ongoing ImmuneRACE study and from 1,254 subjects provided by 6 global collaborators. Nearly every sample came with metadata listing a de-identified subject ID, COVID-19 status, age in years and sex. Where available, HLA class I and class II types were obtained from metadata supplied by the sample provider rather than from assay-based typing. Findings and caveats that apply to the study as a whole: The amount of clinical and demographic metadata varied by source and participant and was provided uncurated.

Points on this clone: It has no known antigen specificity. No much larger clonotype is one base removed from it; base qualities were not supplied.

TCRbeta CDR3 regions were amplified from genomic DNA by means of the immunoSEQ Assay, a bias-controlled multiplex PCR. The authors' analysis ran thus. The number of nucleated cells in each sample was estimated by amplification of reference gene primers within the assay. To quantify the absolute abundance of each unique TCRbeta CDR3 rearrangement, sequence reads were collapsed and filtered. For each sample, productive Simpson clonality was calculated as the square root of Simpson's diversity index over productive rearrangements. TCRdb retrieved this table from immuneACCESS and kept in-frame rearrangements only. Not all clones are present; in checked studies, unresolved V genes account for under half, and no reason is known for the remainder. That table gives V, J and clone size, and the DNA gave D and trimming. This sample lists 150,000 to 160,000 clones; around 83% were detected once. Roughly 9.8% of the sample comes from the top ten.

Whole blood was collected in K2EDTA tubes by collaborating institutions according to the institutions' own protocols. For TCRbeta analysis, collaborator samples were shipped as frozen whole blood, as isolated PBMCs, or as DNA extracted from either sample type. The CDR3 covers 12 residues, taking in both the cysteine and the phenylalanine. The read is trimmed to its CDR3 DNA, 36 bases read in frame from base 1. Trimming removed 0 bases from V and 11 bases from J, leaving 12 bases between the germline ends. CDR1 SGHRS and CDR2 YFSETQ are derived from the germline V gene. The specimen sequenced was peripheral blood. The TCR sequence derives from a woman between 50 and 59 years old with acute or convalescent COVID-19. The chain is made from TRBV5-1 and TRBJ2-7; TRBD1 is a weak D gene call, 6 bases matching. This receptor carries the CDR3 CASSLALGQKYF. The nucleotides are TGCGCCAGCAGCTTGGCTCTAGGACAGAAGTACTTC.